The clone carrying this TCR beta chain was seen a handful of times. Its antigen is currently unknown. This sample is drawn from a study of T cell repertoires in cytomegalovirus infection. Broader study findings: Totalled public TCR beta family frequency picked out people who carried CMV plus the relevant HLA.

MiXCR, run by TCRdb on the reads, gives a single entry per CDR3 protein. The repertoire holds about 180,000 distinct CDR3 sequences, with around 14% as singletons. V was trimmed by 3 bases and J by 3 bases, leaving 14 bases between them. Germline CDR1 and CDR2: LNHDA and SQIVND (reference sequence). The CDR3 has 15 residues. The chain employs TRBV19 and TRBJ1-2, with D maybe TRBD1 (5 bases). The sequence was collected from a human donor in good health (CMV status not recorded). Some clones in this sample may be carry-over from other donors' samples. The sample comprised PBMCs. The CDR3 is CASSIRGVSDYGYTF. In DNA form, the CDR3 reads TGTGCCAGTAGTATCCGGGGGGTTTCGGACTATGGCTACACCTTC.